The following is a T cell receptor (beta chain) sequence with its context. These data belong to a study of technical replicates of blood from a few donors. The CDR3 extends over 12 amino acids. The V end lost 4 bases, the J end lost 7 bases, and 10 bases lay between the germline ends. CDR1 and CDR2 (germline): MGHDK, SYGVNS. The data were produced by immunoSEQ multiplex PCR, yet TCRdb's version contains in-frame clones alone and is incomplete. In the table there are 9,000 to 15,000 clones, almost 95% of which are singletons. The TCR was taken from a human donor in good health. Sequencing input: PBMCs. The chain recombines TRBV25-1 with TRBJ1-1; weak D call: TRBD1 (5 bases). DNA for the CDR3: TGTGCCAGCAGTGCAGGGATCGGTGAAGCTTTCTTT. Translation: CASSAGIGEAFF.